A single T cell receptor (beta chain) is shown here with its context. What antigen it recognizes has not been identified. No per-base quality is available; no much larger clone lies one base away. The receptor library was made with the immunoSEQ multiplex PCR assay. Adaptive Biotechnologies carried out high-throughput TCR-beta CDR3 sequencing of genomic DNA for most patients. The authors' analysis ran thus. TCR sequencing data for roughly 18 patients were retrieved from Adaptive's ImmunoSEQ software; three other patients were processed with MiXCR and VDJtools. CDR3 nucleotide sequences shared between donor and recipient were removed because the origin of such sequences could not be assigned. To count as alloreactive, a clone needed at least 2-fold expansion over unstimulated cells and a minimum CFSE-low frequency of 0.002% (template counts) or 0.001% (read counts). Clones were considered mappable if detected in sequenced pre-transplant spleen, lymph node, or MLR CFSE-low populations of the donor or recipient. The cumulative frequency of alloreactive clones was calculated as a percentage of all sequences, weighted by copy number. The clones in this table, taken by TCRdb from immuneACCESS, are in-frame only. Not every clone is retained; where verified, under half of the shortfall comes from an unresolved V gene, and the cause of the rest is unknown. The D gene and trimming were derived from the DNA, and the V and J assignments and clone size from that table. Counted in this sample were some 15,000 clones; over 70% of them appeared once. In total, the top ten clones hold roughly 5.5% of the sample.

The CDR1 and CDR2 encoded by the germline V gene are SGHRS and YFSETQ. The CDR3 covers 18 residues, taking in both the cysteine and the phenylalanine. Left in the record is the CDR3 DNA by itself, 54 bases read in frame from the first base. Trimming removed 4 bases from V and 5 bases from J; the gene matches leave 16 bases unexplained. The sample belongs to a study of graft-versus-host responses after intestinal transplantation (dated by TCRdb to about 2021). Describing the broader study: Recipients received multivisceral, liver-intestinal, or isolated intestinal transplants. All recipients received anti-thymocyte globulin induction followed by maintenance tacrolimus and steroids for 3 to 4 years. A peak of at least 4% donor T cells among recipient peripheral blood mononuclear cells was the definition used for donor T cell macrochimerism. Bulk TCR-beta CDR3 sequencing was used to track graft-versus-host and host-versus-graft alloreactive T cell clones in the graft, circulation and bone marrow after intestinal transplantation. To identify alloreactive clones, pre-transplant mixed lymphocyte reaction products were sequenced and then compared with unstimulated pre-transplant donor and recipient T cells. A cohort of about two dozen intestinal transplant recipients, including one retransplant, was enrolled, and a few patients lacking pretransplant specimens were excluded. Rather than being sequenced by the commercial service, samples from a few later patients were sequenced in-house on an Illumina MiSeq and processed with MiXCR.

General study outcomes and caveats: GvH clones were found in recipient bone marrow, and some of the GvH clones appeared earlier in ileal mucosa or blood, which is consistent with an intestinal mucosal origin. In the allografts of patients with donor T cell macrochimerism, GvH to HvG T cell clonal ratios were high. The conclusions were limited by the relatively low number and heterogeneity of the intestinal transplant patients. Early after transplant, peak levels of circulating GvH clones were associated with declines in HvG clones.

Blood samples were collected up to 4 times in the first month after transplant and then at least monthly when available. This clonotype was sampled from a human patient who received an intestinal transplant, so some T cells may come from the graft donor. Sequenced here: PBMCs, sampled about 110 days after intestinal transplant. The rearrangement joined TRBV5-1 to TRBJ2-7, with 12 junctional bases fitting TRBD2. The DNA is as follows: TGCGCCAGCAGCCCCCCGGGGACTAGCGGGCCCCGGGGAAACGAGCAGTACTTC. This yields the protein CASSPPGTSGPRGNEQYF.